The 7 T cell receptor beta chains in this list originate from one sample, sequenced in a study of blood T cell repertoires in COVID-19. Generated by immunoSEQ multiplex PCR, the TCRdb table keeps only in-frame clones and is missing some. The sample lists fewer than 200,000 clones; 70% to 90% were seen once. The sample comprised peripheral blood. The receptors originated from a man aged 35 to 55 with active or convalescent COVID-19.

The CDR3 loop is CASSSSPIGTVKYF. In DNA, the CDR3 is TGTGCCAGCAGTTCCTCTCCTATAGGGACAGTAAAGTACTTC. The chain employs TRBV27 and TRBJ2-7, with TRBD1 matching over 7 bases. The CDR3 covers 14 residues. CDR1 and CDR2 from the germline V gene are MNHEY and SMNVEV (reference sequence). V dropped 4 bases and J dropped 11; count of bases not matched to a gene: 14.

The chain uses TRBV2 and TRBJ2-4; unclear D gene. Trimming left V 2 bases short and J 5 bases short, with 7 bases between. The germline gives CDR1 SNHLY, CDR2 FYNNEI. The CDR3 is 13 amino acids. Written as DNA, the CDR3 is TGTGCCAGCAGTGAATTTAGAGAAAACATTCAGTACTTC. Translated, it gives CASSEFRENIQYF.

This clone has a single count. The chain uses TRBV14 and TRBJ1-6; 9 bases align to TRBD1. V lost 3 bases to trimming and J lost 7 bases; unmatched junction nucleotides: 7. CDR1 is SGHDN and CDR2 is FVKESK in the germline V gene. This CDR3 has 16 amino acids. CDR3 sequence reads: CASSHRTGVHNSPLHF. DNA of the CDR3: TGTGCCAGCAGCCATAGGACAGGGGTGCACAATTCACCCCTCCACTTT.

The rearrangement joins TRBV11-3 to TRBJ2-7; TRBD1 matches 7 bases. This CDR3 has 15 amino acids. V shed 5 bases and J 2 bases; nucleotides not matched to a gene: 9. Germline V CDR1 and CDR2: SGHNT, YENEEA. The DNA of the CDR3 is TGTGCCAGCAGCACCGACAGGGTCAGAACCTACGAGCAGTACTTC. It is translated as CASSTDRVRTYEQYF. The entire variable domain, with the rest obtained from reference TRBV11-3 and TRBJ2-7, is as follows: EAGVVQSPRYKIIEKKQPVAFWCNPISGHNTLYWYLQNLGQGPELLIRYENEEAVDDSQLPKDRFSAERLKGVDSTLKIQPAELGDSAVYLCASSTDRVRTYEQYFGPGTRLTVT.

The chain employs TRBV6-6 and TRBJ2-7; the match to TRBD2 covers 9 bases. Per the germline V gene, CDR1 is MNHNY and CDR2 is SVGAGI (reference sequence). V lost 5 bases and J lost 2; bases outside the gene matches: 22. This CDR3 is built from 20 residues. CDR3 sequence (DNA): TGTGCCAGCAGTCCCTCTCTTCCGGGACTAGCATCCCGGCTAACCTACGAGCAGTACTTC. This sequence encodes CASSPSLPGLASRLTYEQYF.

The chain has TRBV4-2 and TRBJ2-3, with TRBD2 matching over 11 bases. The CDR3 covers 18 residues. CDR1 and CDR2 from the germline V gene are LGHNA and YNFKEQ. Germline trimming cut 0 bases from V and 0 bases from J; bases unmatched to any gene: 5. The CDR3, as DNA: TGTGCCAGCAGCCAAGACGTAGCGGGAGGGCCTAGCACAGATACGCAGTATTTT. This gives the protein CASSQDVAGGPSTDTQYF.

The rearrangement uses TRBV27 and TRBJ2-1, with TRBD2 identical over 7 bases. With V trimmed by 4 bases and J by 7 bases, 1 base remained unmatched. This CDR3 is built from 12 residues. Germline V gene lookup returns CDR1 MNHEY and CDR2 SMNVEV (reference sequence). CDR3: CASSSGGNEQFF. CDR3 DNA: TGTGCCAGCAGTTCGGGGGGTAATGAGCAGTTCTTC.